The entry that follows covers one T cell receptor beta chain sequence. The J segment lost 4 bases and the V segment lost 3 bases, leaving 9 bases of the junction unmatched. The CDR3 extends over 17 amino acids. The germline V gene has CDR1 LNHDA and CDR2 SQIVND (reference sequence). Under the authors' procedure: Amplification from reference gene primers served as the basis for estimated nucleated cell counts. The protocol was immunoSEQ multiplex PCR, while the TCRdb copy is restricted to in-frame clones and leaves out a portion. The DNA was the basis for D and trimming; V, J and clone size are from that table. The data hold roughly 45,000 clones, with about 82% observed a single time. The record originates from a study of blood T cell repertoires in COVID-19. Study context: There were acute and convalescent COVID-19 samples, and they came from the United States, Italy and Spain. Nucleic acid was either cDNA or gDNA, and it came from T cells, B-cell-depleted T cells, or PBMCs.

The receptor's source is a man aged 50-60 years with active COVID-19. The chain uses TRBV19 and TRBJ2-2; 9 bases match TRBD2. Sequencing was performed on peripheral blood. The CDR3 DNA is TGTGCCAGTAGTATTTATTTACTAGCGGGTTTCACCGGGGAGCTGTTTTTT. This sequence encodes CASSIYLLAGFTGELFF.